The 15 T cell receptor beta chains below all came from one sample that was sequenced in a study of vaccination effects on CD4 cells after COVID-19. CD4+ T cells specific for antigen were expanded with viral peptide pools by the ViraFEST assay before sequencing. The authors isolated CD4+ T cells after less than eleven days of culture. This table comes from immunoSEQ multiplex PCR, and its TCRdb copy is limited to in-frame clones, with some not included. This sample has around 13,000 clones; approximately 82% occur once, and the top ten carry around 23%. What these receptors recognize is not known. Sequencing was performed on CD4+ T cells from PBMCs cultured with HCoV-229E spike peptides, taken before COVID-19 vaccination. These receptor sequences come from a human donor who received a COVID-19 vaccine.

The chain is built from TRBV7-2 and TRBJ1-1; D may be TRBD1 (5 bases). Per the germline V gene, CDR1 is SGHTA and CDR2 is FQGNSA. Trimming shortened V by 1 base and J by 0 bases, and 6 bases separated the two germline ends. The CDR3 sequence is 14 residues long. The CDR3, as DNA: TGTGCCAGCAGCTTAGACAGGCTGAACACTGAAGCTTTCTTT. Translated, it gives CASSLDRLNTEAFF.

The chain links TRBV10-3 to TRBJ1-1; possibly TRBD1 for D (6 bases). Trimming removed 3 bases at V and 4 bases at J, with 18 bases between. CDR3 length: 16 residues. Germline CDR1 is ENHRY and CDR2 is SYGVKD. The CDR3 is CAISEGGAGGGTEAFF. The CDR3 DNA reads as TGTGCCATCAGTGAAGGGGGGGCAGGAGGAGGCACTGAAGCTTTCTTT.

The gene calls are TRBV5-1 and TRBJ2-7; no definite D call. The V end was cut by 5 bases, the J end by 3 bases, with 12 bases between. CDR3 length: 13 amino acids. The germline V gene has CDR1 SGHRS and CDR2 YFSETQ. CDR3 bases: TGCGCCAGCAGGACCAGCTATCACTACGAGCAGTACTTC. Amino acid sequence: CASRTSYHYEQYF.

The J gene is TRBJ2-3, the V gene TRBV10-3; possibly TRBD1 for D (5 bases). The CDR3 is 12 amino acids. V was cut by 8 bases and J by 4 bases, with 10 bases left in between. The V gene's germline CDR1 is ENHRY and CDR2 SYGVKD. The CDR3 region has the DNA TGTGCCATCGGGGCGCAATCAGATACGCAGTATTTT. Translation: CAIGAQSDTQYF.

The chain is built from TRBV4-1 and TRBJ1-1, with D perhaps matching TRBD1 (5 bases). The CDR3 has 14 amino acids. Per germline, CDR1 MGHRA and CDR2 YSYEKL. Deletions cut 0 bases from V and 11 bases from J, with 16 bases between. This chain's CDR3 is CASSQEAGSHKAFF. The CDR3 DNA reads TGCGCCAGCAGCCAAGAGGCAGGGAGTCATAAGGCTTTCTTT.

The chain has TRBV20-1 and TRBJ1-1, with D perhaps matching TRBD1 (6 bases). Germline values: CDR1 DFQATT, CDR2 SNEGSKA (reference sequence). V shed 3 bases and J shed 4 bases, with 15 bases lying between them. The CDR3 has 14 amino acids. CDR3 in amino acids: CSASRRGSRTEAFF. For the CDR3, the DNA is TGCAGTGCTAGTCGTAGGGGGAGTCGCACTGAAGCTTTCTTT.

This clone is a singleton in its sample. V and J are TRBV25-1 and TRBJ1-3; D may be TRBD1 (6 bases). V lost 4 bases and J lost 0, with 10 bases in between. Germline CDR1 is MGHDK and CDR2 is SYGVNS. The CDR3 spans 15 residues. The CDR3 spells CASSAGTNSGNTIYF. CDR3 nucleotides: TGTGCCAGCAGTGCAGGGACAAACTCTGGAAACACCATATATTTT.

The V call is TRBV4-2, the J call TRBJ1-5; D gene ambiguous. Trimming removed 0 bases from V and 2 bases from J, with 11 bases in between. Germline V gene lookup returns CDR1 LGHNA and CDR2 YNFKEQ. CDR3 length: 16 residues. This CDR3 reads CASSQENRGRNQPQHF. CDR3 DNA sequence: TGTGCCAGCAGCCAAGAAAACAGAGGACGCAATCAGCCCCAGCATTTT.

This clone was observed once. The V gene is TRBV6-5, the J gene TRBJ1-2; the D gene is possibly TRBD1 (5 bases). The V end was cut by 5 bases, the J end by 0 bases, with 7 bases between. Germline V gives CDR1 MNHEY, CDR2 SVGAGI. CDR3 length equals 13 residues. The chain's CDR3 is CASSRGANYGYTF. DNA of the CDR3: TGTGCCAGCAGTCGGGGGGCTAACTATGGCTACACCTTC.

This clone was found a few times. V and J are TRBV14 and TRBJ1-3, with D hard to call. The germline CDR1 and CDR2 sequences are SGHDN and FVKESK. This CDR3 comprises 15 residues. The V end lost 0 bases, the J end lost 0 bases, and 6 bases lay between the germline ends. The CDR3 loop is CASSQDHSSGNTIYF. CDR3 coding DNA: TGTGCCAGCAGCCAAGATCACAGCTCTGGAAACACCATATATTTT.

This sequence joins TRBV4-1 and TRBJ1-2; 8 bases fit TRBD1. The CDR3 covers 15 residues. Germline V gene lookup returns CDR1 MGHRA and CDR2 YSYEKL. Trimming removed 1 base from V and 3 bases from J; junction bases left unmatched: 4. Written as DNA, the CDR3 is TGCGCCAGCAGCCAAGCAGGGGGCCAATACTATGGCTACACCTTC. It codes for CASSQAGGQYYGYTF.

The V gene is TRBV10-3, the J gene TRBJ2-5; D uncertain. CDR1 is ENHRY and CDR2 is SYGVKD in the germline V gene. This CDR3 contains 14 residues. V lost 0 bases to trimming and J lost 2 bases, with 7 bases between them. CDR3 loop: CAISESGPQETQYF. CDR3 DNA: TGTGCCATCAGTGAGTCGGGTCCACAAGAGACCCAGTACTTC.

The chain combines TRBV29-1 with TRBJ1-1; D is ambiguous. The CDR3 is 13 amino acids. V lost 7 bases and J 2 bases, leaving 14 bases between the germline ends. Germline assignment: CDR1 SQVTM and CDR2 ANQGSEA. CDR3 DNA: TGCAGCGATGTAAGGGCAGAAAACACTGAAGCTTTCTTT. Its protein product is CSDVRAENTEAFF.

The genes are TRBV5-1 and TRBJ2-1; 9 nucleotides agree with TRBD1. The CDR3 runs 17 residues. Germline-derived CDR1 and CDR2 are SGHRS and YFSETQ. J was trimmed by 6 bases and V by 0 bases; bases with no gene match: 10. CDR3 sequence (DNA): TGCGCCAGCAGCTTGGGGACTTTTCGGACAGGGGCCAATGAGCAGTTCTTC. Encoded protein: CASSLGTFRTGANEQFF.

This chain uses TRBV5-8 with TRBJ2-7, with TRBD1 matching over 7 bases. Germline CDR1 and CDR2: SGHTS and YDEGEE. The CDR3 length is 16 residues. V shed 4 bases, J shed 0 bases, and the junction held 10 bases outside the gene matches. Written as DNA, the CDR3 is TGTGCCAGCAGCCTACAGGGGATTGGAAGCTCCTACGAGCAGTACTTC. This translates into CASSLQGIGSSYEQYF.